The 28 T cell receptor beta chains in this list originate from one sample, sequenced in a study of blood T cell repertoires in COVID-19. The table came from immunoSEQ multiplex PCR; TCRdb's copy has only in-frame clones and leaves some out. The table records around 450,000 clones, 80% to 90% of them present only once. Sample: peripheral blood. The receptor set was obtained from a woman aged 30 to 39 with acute or convalescent COVID-19.

The V call is TRBV20-1, the J call TRBJ1-4, with 7 positions matching TRBD1. The CDR3 covers 13 residues. V was clipped by 3 bases and J by 6 bases; unmatched bases: 4. From germline, CDR1 is DFQATT and CDR2 SNEGSKA (reference sequence). Written as DNA, the CDR3 is TGCAGTGCTAGTGGAGACAGGGATGAAAAACTGTTTTTT. This sequence encodes CSASGDRDEKLFF.

The rearrangement joins TRBV4-1 to TRBJ2-2; D is possibly TRBD2 (5 bases). With 1 base removed from V and 7 bases from J, the gap between germline ends came to 19 bases. CDR3 length: 17 amino acids. Germline V gene data show CDR1 as MGHRA and CDR2 as YSYEKL. CDR3 sequence: CASSQVDLISFGGELFF. The CDR3 coding sequence is TGCGCCAGCAGCCAAGTGGACTTGATCTCTTTCGGCGGGGAGCTGTTTTTT.

The rearrangement joins TRBV5-6 to TRBJ2-3; 9 bases map to TRBD2. The CDR3 runs to 13 residues. CDR1 is SGHDT and CDR2 is YYEEEE in the germline V gene. V was clipped by 5 bases and J by 5 bases; unmatched bases: 3. The CDR3 region has the DNA TGTGCCAGCAGATGGCGGGGGGGAGATACGCAGTATTTT. Its protein product is CASRWRGGDTQYF.

This clone was seen a single time. CDR3 sequence (DNA): TGTGCCTGGAGTACTAGCGGGGCAGGAGAGACCCAGTACTTC. Its protein product is CAWSTSGAGETQYF. The chain is built from TRBV30 and TRBJ2-5; 10 bases agree with TRBD2. CDR3 length: 14 amino acids. V trimming: 2 bases; J trimming: 4 bases; junction bases outside the gene matches: 4. The germline V gene encodes CDR1 GTSNPN and CDR2 SVGIG (reference sequence). The variable domain in full, with the rest retrieved from reference TRBV30 and TRBJ2-5, is SQTIHQWPATLVQPVGSPLSLECTVEGTSNPNLYWYRQAAGRGLQLLFYSVGIGQISSEVPQNLSASRPQDRQFILSSKKLLLSDSGFYLCAWSTSGAGETQYFGPGTRLLVL.

The rearrangement uses TRBV10-2 and TRBJ2-1, with a tentative D call TRBD1 (5 bases). Trimming cost V 7 bases and J 0 bases, with 16 bases left between them. The germline V gene encodes CDR1 WSHSY and CDR2 SAAADI. This CDR3 is built from 16 residues. The CDR3 protein is CASIDSRVSSYNEQFF. CDR3 coding DNA: TGCGCCAGCATTGATAGCAGGGTCAGCTCCTACAATGAGCAGTTCTTC.

The chain employs TRBV9 and TRBJ2-1, with TRBD2 matching over 12 bases. V dropped 0 bases and J dropped 14; count of bases not matched to a gene: 3. Germline values: CDR1 SGDLS, CDR2 YYNGEE. The CDR3 length is 13 residues. In DNA, the CDR3 is TGTGCCAGCAGCGTAGAGGCTAGCGGGGGGGAGTTCTTC. It specifies CASSVEASGGEFF. Full variable domain (rest looked up from reference TRBV9 and TRBJ2-1): DSGVTQTPKHLITATGQRVTLRCSPRSGDLSVYWYQQSLDQGLQFLIQYYNGEERAKGNILERFSAQQFPDLHSELNLSSLELGDSALYFCASSVEASGGEFFGPGTRLTVL.

The chain employs TRBV7-6 and TRBJ2-4; TRBD1 matches at 8 bases. The junction had 8 bases not matched to a gene; V was cut back by 2 bases and J by 2 bases. Germline assignment: CDR1 SGHVS and CDR2 FNYEAQ. The length of the CDR3 is 17 residues. The CDR3 bases are TGTGCCAGCAGCTTATTCGCCCAGGGGGCGTCCAAAAACATTCAGTACTTC. Its protein product is CASSLFAQGASKNIQYF.

This sequence joins TRBV7-9 and TRBJ1-6, with D unclear. V dropped 5 bases and J dropped 3 bases, with 8 bases sitting between them. This CDR3 is 14 amino acids long. CDR1 and CDR2 (germline): SEHNR, FQNEAQ (reference sequence). CDR3 amino acids: CASSPGNYNSPLHF. CDR3 nucleotide sequence: TGTGCCAGCAGCCCCGGGAACTATAATTCACCCCTCCACTTT.

This clone was detected only once. The chain recombines TRBV30 with TRBJ2-1, with 7 bases matching TRBD1. The trim removed 4 bases at V and 12 bases at J, leaving 21 bases unmatched. CDR1 is GTSNPN and CDR2 is SVGIG in the germline V gene (reference sequence). This CDR3 has 16 amino acids. The CDR3 is CAWNRLGTAYKWGQFF. DNA of the CDR3: TGTGCCTGGAATCGTCTGGGGACAGCCTACAAATGGGGGCAGTTCTTC. Complete variable domain (other parts from reference TRBV30 and TRBJ2-1): SQTIHQWPATLVQPVGSPLSLECTVEGTSNPNLYWYRQAAGRGLQLLFYSVGIGQISSEVPQNLSASRPQDRQFILSSKKLLLSDSGFYLCAWNRLGTAYKWGQFFGPGTRLTVL.

This clone came up a few times. The rearrangement uses TRBV10-2 and TRBJ2-5, with TRBD2 matching 13 bases. Germline V gene sequence: CDR1 WSHSY, CDR2 SAAADI. The CDR3 consists of 14 residues. The V and J ends lost 6 bases and 3 bases, in that order; junction bases with no gene match: 1. The CDR3 DNA is TGCGCCAGCAGAGGACTAGCGGGGGAAGAGACCCAGTACTTC. This encodes CASRGLAGEETQYF.

This clone was picked up one time. In nucleotides, the CDR3 is TGTGCCAGCAGCTTAATCCGAGAGGGTGAAGCTTTCTTT. Translated: CASSLIREGEAFF. This rearrangement joins TRBV7-3 to TRBJ1-1; D not certain. Per germline, CDR1 SGHTA and CDR2 FQGTGA. This CDR3 has 13 residues. The V and J ends lost 1 base and 7 bases respectively, with 10 bases between them.

J is TRBJ1-6 and V is TRBV5-1, with unresolved D. This CDR3 has 14 amino acids. Trimming removed 2 bases at V and 10 bases at J, with 13 bases between. Germline values: CDR1 SGHRS, CDR2 YFSETQ. CDR3 DNA: TGCGCCAGCAGCTTCGGCAGCGTAAGGTCACCCCTCCACTTT. This encodes CASSFGSVRSPLHF.

The gene calls are TRBV7-9 and TRBJ2-2; D might be TRBD1 (5 bases). Germline values: CDR1 SEHNR, CDR2 FQNEAQ (reference sequence). The CDR3 is made up of 15 amino acids. V shed 5 bases and J shed 5 bases, with 15 bases lying between them. Written as DNA, the CDR3 is TGTGCCAGCAGCCACCAGGGCAAGACAACCGGGGAGCTGTTTTTT. Its protein product is CASSHQGKTTGELFF.

This chain uses TRBV5-1 with TRBJ2-7, with D tentatively TRBD1 (6 bases). This CDR3 region has 15 residues. CDR1 and CDR2 (germline): SGHRS, YFSETQ. V was pared by 4 bases and J by 3 bases, with 17 bases between. This CDR3 reads CASSRESGQLYEQYF. For the CDR3, the DNA is TGCGCCAGCAGCCGAGAAAGCGGACAGCTCTACGAGCAGTACTTC.

The chain combines TRBV11-2 with TRBJ2-3; 11 bases agree with TRBD2. Trimming cost V 5 bases and J 6 bases; bases outside gene matches: 7. Germline CDR1 reads SGHAT; CDR2 reads FQNNGV. The CDR3 has 15 amino acids. The CDR3 sequence: CASSLRLAGSDTQYF. CDR3 nucleotides: TGTGCCAGCAGCCTCAGACTAGCGGGGTCGGATACGCAGTATTTT. Combining the CDR3 with reference TRBV11-2 and TRBJ2-3 gives the whole variable domain EAGVAQSPRYKIIEKRQSVAFWCNPISGHATLYWYQQILGQGPKLLIQFQNNGVVDDSQLPKDRFSAERLKGVDSTLKIQPAKLEDSAVYLCASSLRLAGSDTQYFGPGTRLTVL.

This clone was detected once. The chain has TRBV28 and TRBJ2-3; D possibly corresponds to TRBD1 (5 bases). Germline V gives CDR1 MDHEN, CDR2 SYDVKM. This CDR3 contains 16 residues. V was cut by 7 bases and J by 0 bases, with 17 bases left in between. The CDR3 nucleotides are TGTGCCAGCACCCCCCCTCTGGGGCAGAGCACAGATACGCAGTATTTT. Translating it yields CASTPPLGQSTDTQYF.

The V gene is TRBV10-2, the J gene TRBJ1-1, with D possibly matching TRBD1 (5 bases). CDR1 and CDR2 from the germline V gene are WSHSY and SAAADI. This CDR3 has 14 residues. V lost 7 bases to trimming and J lost 0 bases, with 12 bases between them. CDR3 sequence (DNA): TGCGCCAGCAAGACAGATATAATGAACACTGAAGCTTTCTTT. Amino acid sequence: CASKTDIMNTEAFF.

The chain recombines TRBV9 with TRBJ2-1; tentative D call: TRBD1 (6 bases). With 0 bases removed from V and 3 bases from J, the gap between germline ends came to 10 bases. This CDR3 is built from 15 residues. Germline V gene data show CDR1 as SGDLS and CDR2 as YYNGEE. The chain's CDR3 is CASSVGTESYNEQFF. The CDR3 DNA sequence: TGTGCCAGCAGCGTAGGGACAGAAAGCTACAATGAGCAGTTCTTC.

V and J are TRBV9 and TRBJ2-5; 10 bases match TRBD2. The CDR3 has 15 residues. With V trimmed by 4 bases and J by 2 bases, 5 bases remained unmatched. Germline V CDR1 and CDR2: SGDLS, YYNGEE. The CDR3 DNA reads TGTGCCAGCAGCTTAGGACTAGCGGATCAAGAGACCCAGTACTTC. It yields the protein CASSLGLADQETQYF.

J is TRBJ1-2 and V is TRBV9, with D unresolved. Trimming took off 2 bases at V and 2 bases at J, with 13 bases between the two ends. Germline V gene sequence: CDR1 SGDLS, CDR2 YYNGEE. The CDR3 is 15 residues long. The CDR3, as DNA: TGTGCCAGCAGCGTGTCCACAACAGTGAACTATGGCTACACCTTC. Protein product: CASSVSTTVNYGYTF.

The V gene is TRBV28, the J gene TRBJ2-1; D is unresolved. Germline V gene sequence: CDR1 MDHEN, CDR2 SYDVKM. The CDR3 consists of 15 residues. Trimming left V 8 bases short and J 0 bases short, with 14 bases between. The CDR3 DNA is TGTGCCAGCTTTGGCGGCATTGACTCCTACAATGAGCAGTTCTTC. It translates to CASFGGIDSYNEQFF.

The count of this clone is one. The chain carries TRBV28 and TRBJ2-4; TRBD2 is a possible D gene (7 bases). CDR1 and CDR2 (germline): MDHEN, SYDVKM. V lost 7 bases and J 1 base, leaving 23 bases between the germline ends. The CDR3 has 18 residues. In DNA form, the CDR3 reads TGTGCCAGCAACCAAGGGGGGGCAGGGGAGGGTGCCAAAAACATTCAGTACTTC. This encodes CASNQGGAGEGAKNIQYF.

In the case of this clone: The junction and the germline gene differ at one end; a read error may be behind it. This chain joins TRBV16 and TRBJ2-4; 10 nucleotides agree with TRBD1. The CDR3 consists of 12 residues. Germline V gene sequence: CDR1 KGHSY, CDR2 FQNENV. The CDR3: CASSQNRDRGEF. In DNA form, the CDR3 reads TGTGCCAGCAGCCAAAACCGGGACAGGGGCGAGTTC.

The rearrangement uses TRBV5-1 and TRBJ2-3; D unresolved. Deletions cut 0 bases from V and 6 bases from J, with 11 bases between. The length of the CDR3 is 14 residues. In germline, CDR1 is SGHRS, CDR2 YFSETQ. CDR3 loop: CASSLEAGFDTQYF. The CDR3 coding sequence is TGCGCCAGCAGCTTGGAGGCCGGGTTTGATACGCAGTATTTT.

J is TRBJ1-2 and V is TRBV5-4; TRBD1 matches 7 bases. The CDR3 totals 17 residues. In germline, CDR1 is SGHNT, CDR2 YYREEE (reference sequence). V lost 4 bases and J lost 0; bases outside the gene matches: 12. CDR3 in amino acids: CASSPRQGRVANYGYTF. The CDR3 DNA reads TGTGCCAGCAGCCCGAGACAGGGACGGGTAGCTAACTATGGCTACACCTTC.

This clone was recorded once. The chain combines TRBV5-5 with TRBJ2-7; tentative D call: TRBD2 (6 bases). Trimming stripped 3 bases from V and 2 bases from J, with 15 bases between. CDR3 size: 15 residues. The germline V gene encodes CDR1 SGHKS and CDR2 YYEKEE (reference sequence). The CDR3 nucleotides are TGTGCCAGCAGCTCCCCGGCCGGGGGAGCCTACGAGCAGTACTTC. This encodes CASSSPAGGAYEQYF.

The chain links TRBV27 to TRBJ1-2; 10 bases line up with TRBD1. Germline V gene sequence: CDR1 MNHEY, CDR2 SMNVEV (reference sequence). V was pared by 3 bases and J by 9 bases, with 4 bases of the junction left unmatched. CDR3 length: 13 amino acids. CDR3 nucleotide sequence: TGTGCCAGCAGTTTCCGGGACAGGGGACGCTACACCTTC. As protein: CASSFRDRGRYTF.

This clone has only one observation. The chain joins TRBV7-9 to TRBJ2-3; D is unresolved. This CDR3 has 14 amino acids. V was pared by 5 bases and J by 4 bases, with 13 bases between. Germline CDR1 reads SEHNR; CDR2 reads FQNEAQ (reference sequence). The CDR3 spells CASSPTYRADTQYF. The CDR3 nucleotides are TGTGCCAGCAGCCCCACGTACAGAGCAGATACGCAGTATTTT.